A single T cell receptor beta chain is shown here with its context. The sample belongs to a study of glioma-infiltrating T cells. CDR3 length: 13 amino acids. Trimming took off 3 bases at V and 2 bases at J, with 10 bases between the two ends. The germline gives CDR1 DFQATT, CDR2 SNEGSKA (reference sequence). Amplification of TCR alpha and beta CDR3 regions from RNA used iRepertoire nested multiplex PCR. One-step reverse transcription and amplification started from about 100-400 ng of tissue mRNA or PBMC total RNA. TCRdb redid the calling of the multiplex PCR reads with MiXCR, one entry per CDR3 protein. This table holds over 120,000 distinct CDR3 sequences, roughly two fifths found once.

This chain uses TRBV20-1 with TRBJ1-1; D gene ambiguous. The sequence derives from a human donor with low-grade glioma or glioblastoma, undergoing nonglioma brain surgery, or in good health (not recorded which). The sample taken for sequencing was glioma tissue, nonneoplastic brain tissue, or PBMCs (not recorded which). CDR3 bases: TGCAGTGCTAGGAGACATCAAAACACTGAAGCTTTCTTT. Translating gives CSARRHQNTEAFF.